The 20 T cell receptor beta chains given below trace back to one sample, sequenced in a study of regulatory T cells in long-lasting Graves disease. As to time point: newly diagnosed GD, antithyroid drugs for less than 3 months. PBMC RNA served as the TCR library source. With iRepertoire HTBI primers and Arm-PCR of CDR3 regions, TCR beta libraries were built. TCRdb ran MiXCR on the multiplex PCR reads and lists one entry per CDR3 protein. The sample has about 300,000 distinct CDR3 sequences; approximately 20% are singletons. This specimen was peripheral blood mononuclear cells (PBMCs), taken at new diagnosis, from a patient treated with antithyroid drugs. The receptors originated from a female donor with Graves disease.

This chain links TRBV30 with TRBJ2-7; tentative D call: TRBD1 (6 bases). Germline CDR1 GTSNPN, CDR2 SVGIG (reference sequence). Deletions cut 5 bases from V and 0 bases from J, with 8 bases between. The CDR3 consists of 12 residues. The CDR3 DNA reads TGTGCCTGGGGACAGCGCTCCTACGAGCAGTACTTC. Amino acids: CAWGQRSYEQYF.

This clonotype was seen many times. This chain uses TRBV12-3 or TRBV12-4 with TRBJ2-5; D remains ambiguous. This CDR3 spans 14 amino acids. Trimming shortened V by 6 bases and J by 1 base, and 12 bases separated the two germline ends. The CDR3 is CASSTQPTQETQYF. The CDR3, as DNA: TGTGCCAGCAGCACCCAGCCCACCCAAGAGACCCAGTACTTC.

This clonotype occurred many times. V usage is TRBV9 and J usage is TRBJ2-7, with TRBD2 matching over 8 bases. CDR3 length: 15 residues. J lost 3 bases, V lost 0 bases, and 5 bases had no gene match. Germline CDR1 SGDLS, CDR2 YYNGEE. CDR3 bases: TGTGCCAGCAGCGTAGAAGGGACTAGAGGCTACGAGCAGTACTTC. As protein: CASSVEGTRGYEQYF.

In this sample, this clonotype turned up many times. This chain links TRBV28 with TRBJ2-1; D is uncertain. Per the germline V gene, CDR1 is MDHEN and CDR2 is SYDVKM. The CDR3 contains 12 residues. Trimming shortened V by 6 bases and J by 8 bases, and 11 bases separated the two germline ends. CDR3 amino acids: CASSPPLDEQFF. The CDR3 DNA reads TGTGCCAGCAGCCCACCTTTGGATGAGCAGTTCTTC.

Of note for this clonotype: A far larger clone is only one base removed, so a read error is likely. The chain employs TRBV2 and TRBJ2-1; D ambiguous. TRBJ2-5 matches the DNA end more closely, so the J call is doubtful. CDR1 is SNHLY and CDR2 is FYNNEI in the germline V gene. CDR3 length: 16 amino acids. The CDR3 loop reads CASSAWYDPNKEAQYF. DNA of the CDR3: TGTGCCAGCAGTGCCTGGTATGACCCGAACAAAGAGGCCCAGTACTTC.

This clonotype was picked up many times. The chain carries TRBV27 and TRBJ2-2; TRBD1 matches 7 bases. Germline CDR1 is MNHEY and CDR2 is SMNVEV (reference sequence). This CDR3 has 19 residues. Trimming at V came to 2 bases and at J to 5 bases, leaving 17 bases not matched to a gene. The DNA of the CDR3 is TGTGCCAGCAGTTTACTCGTGAGGCCGGGACAGTCTAGAACCGGGGAGCTGTTTTTT. Translated: CASSLLVRPGQSRTGELFF.

This clonotype was detected ten times or more. This chain joins TRBV11-2 and TRBJ2-7, with TRBD2 as a possible D gene (5 bases). Trimming left V 2 bases short and J 2 bases short, with 19 bases between. From germline, CDR1 is SGHAT and CDR2 FQNNGV. This CDR3 spans 17 amino acids. The CDR3 region is CASSLHPRVVTTYEQYF. The CDR3 nucleotides are TGTGCCAGCAGCTTACACCCGCGGGTTGTAACTACCTACGAGCAGTACTTC.

The V gene is TRBV28, the J gene TRBJ1-4, with TRBD1 as a possible D gene (5 bases). Germline-derived CDR1 and CDR2 are MDHEN and SYDVKM. Trimming took 6 bases from V and 4 from J, leaving 12 bases between them. The CDR3 is 14 amino acids. The CDR3 region has the DNA TGTGCCAGCAGGCCTACAGGAGTTAATGAAAAACTGTTTTTT. This gives the protein CASRPTGVNEKLFF. Complete variable domain (other parts from reference TRBV28 and TRBJ1-4): DVKVTQSSRYLVKRTGEKVFLECVQDMDHENMFWYRQDPGLGLRLIYFSYDVKMKEKGDIPEGYSVSREKKERFSLILESASTNQTSMYLCASRPTGVNEKLFFGSGTQLSVL.

This clonotype was observed at least ten times. V and J are TRBV6-1 and TRBJ1-2; the D is unclear. Deletions cut 2 bases from V and 8 bases from J, with 9 bases between. The CDR3 length is 12 residues. Germline CDR1 MNHNS, CDR2 SASEGT. CDR3 coding DNA: TGTGCCAGCAGTGAACTATTTTTCGGCTACACCTTC. Amino acids: CASSELFFGYTF.

There are many counts of this clonotype. The chain combines TRBV20-1 with TRBJ2-5; D is uncertain. The ends were cut back, 0 bases at V and 5 bases at J, with 7 bases in the middle. The CDR3 spans 12 residues. CDR1 and CDR2 (germline): DFQATT, SNEGSKA (reference sequence). In DNA, the CDR3 is TGCAGTGCTAGAGATTTTTGGGAGACCCAGTACTTC. It specifies CSARDFWETQYF.

As concerns this clonotype: A far larger clone differs by one base, so this is likely a read error. This chain's CDR3 is CASTQWVGTGGFDNSPLHF. CDR3 nucleotides: TGTGCCAGCACCCAATGGGTAGGCACAGGGGGCTTCGATAATTCACCCCTCCACTTT. The chain combines TRBV6-2 or TRBV6-3 with TRBJ1-6; 9 positions match TRBD1. The CDR3 length is 19 residues. The germline gives CDR1 MNHEY, CDR2 SVGEGT. The trim removed 7 bases at V and 5 bases at J, leaving 18 bases unmatched.

Details on this clonotype: This may come from a read error, since a much larger clone is one base off. The chain recombines TRBV2 with TRBJ2-3; no firm D call. The end of the DNA is better explained by TRBJ1-5, so the J call may be wrong. CDR3 length equals 12 residues. In germline, CDR1 is SNHLY, CDR2 FYNNEI. CDR3 sequence: CASSLTVDTQHF. Written as DNA, the CDR3 is TGTGCCAGCAGTCTAACTGTGGATACGCAGCATTTT.

Worth noting for this clonotype: One base away lies a much larger clone, so this may be a sequencing read error. The rearrangement uses TRBV15 and TRBJ2-7; no clear D. Germline values: CDR1 LNHNV, CDR2 YYDKDF (reference sequence). This CDR3 has 15 amino acids. V was cut by 2 bases and J by 6 bases, with 17 bases left in between. CDR3 region: CATSRTWGGSCEQYF. In DNA form, the CDR3 reads TGTGCCACCAGCAGAACGTGGGGTGGAAGCTGCGAGCAGTACTTC.

This clonotype has ten or more counts. V usage is TRBV20-1 and J usage is TRBJ1-3; D is unresolved. The CDR3 has 15 residues. V was cut by 1 base and J by 4 bases, with 14 bases left in between. Germline V gene lookup returns CDR1 DFQATT and CDR2 SNEGSKA (reference sequence). CDR3 region: CSARVHSGTGNTIYF. CDR3 in DNA: TGCAGTGCTAGAGTTCATTCGGGAACCGGAAACACCATATATTTT.

This clonotype was seen at least ten times. This rearrangement joins TRBV6-1 to TRBJ1-1; D is unclear. CDR1 is MNHNS and CDR2 is SASEGT in the germline V gene. The length of the CDR3 is 13 residues. The ends were cut back, 7 bases at V and 0 bases at J, with 9 bases in the middle. CDR3 in DNA: TGTGCCAGCAAAAGGTCTATGAACACTGAAGCTTTCTTT. It specifies CASKRSMNTEAFF.

This clonotype was seen at least ten times. CDR3: CASSPDRGRYNEQFF. The CDR3 nucleotides read TGTGCCAGCAGTCCGGACAGGGGGCGCTACAATGAGCAGTTCTTC. This rearrangement joins TRBV27 to TRBJ2-1, with 11 bases lining up with TRBD1. Germline loops: CDR1 MNHEY, CDR2 SMNVEV (reference sequence). The CDR3 runs 15 residues. V dropped 5 bases and J dropped 3; count of bases not matched to a gene: 3.

With respect to this clonotype: This sequence may be a read error, since a much larger clone differs from it by one base. CDR3 loop: CASSFPAVNIQYF. CDR3 sequence (DNA): TGTGCCAGCAGCTTCCCTGCAGTGAACATTCAGTACTTC. This chain uses TRBV11-2 with TRBJ2-4, with no clear D. Trimming took off 3 bases at V and 7 bases at J, with 10 bases between the two ends. The CDR3 consists of 13 residues. CDR1 and CDR2 from the germline V gene are SGHAT and FQNNGV.

Many counts were recorded for this clonotype. J is TRBJ2-2 and V is TRBV28; 7 positions agree with TRBD1. Trimming at V came to 6 bases and at J to 7 bases, leaving 5 bases not matched to a gene. This CDR3 comprises 13 residues. CDR1 and CDR2 (germline): MDHEN, SYDVKM. The CDR3, as DNA: TGTGCCAGCAGGACAGGGTCACACGGGGAGCTGTTTTTT. Translation gives CASRTGSHGELFF.

This clonotype was seen many times. This chain uses TRBV6-2 or TRBV6-3 with TRBJ2-1, with a possible D match to TRBD2 (6 bases). In germline, CDR1 is MNHEY, CDR2 SVGEGT. CDR3 size: 17 residues. V gave up 2 bases and J gave up 4 bases, with 18 bases separating them. This CDR3 is CASSYGSGGHEYNEQFF. CDR3 DNA sequence: TGTGCCAGCAGTTACGGGTCCGGAGGGCATGAATACAATGAGCAGTTCTTC.

In the case of this clonotype: A much more abundant neighbour one base away suggests this may be a read error. The chain carries TRBV7-6 and TRBJ2-7; 11 nucleotides line up with TRBD1. Trimming at V came to 7 bases and at J to 0 bases, leaving 14 bases not matched to a gene. CDR1 is SGHVS, CDR2 FNYEAQ, per germline. CDR3 length: 18 amino acids. CDR3 coding DNA: TGTGCCAGCATCTCTACCCCTCGGACAGGGGGCAGCTCCTACGAGCAGTACTTC. Translating gives CASISTPRTGGSSYEQYF.